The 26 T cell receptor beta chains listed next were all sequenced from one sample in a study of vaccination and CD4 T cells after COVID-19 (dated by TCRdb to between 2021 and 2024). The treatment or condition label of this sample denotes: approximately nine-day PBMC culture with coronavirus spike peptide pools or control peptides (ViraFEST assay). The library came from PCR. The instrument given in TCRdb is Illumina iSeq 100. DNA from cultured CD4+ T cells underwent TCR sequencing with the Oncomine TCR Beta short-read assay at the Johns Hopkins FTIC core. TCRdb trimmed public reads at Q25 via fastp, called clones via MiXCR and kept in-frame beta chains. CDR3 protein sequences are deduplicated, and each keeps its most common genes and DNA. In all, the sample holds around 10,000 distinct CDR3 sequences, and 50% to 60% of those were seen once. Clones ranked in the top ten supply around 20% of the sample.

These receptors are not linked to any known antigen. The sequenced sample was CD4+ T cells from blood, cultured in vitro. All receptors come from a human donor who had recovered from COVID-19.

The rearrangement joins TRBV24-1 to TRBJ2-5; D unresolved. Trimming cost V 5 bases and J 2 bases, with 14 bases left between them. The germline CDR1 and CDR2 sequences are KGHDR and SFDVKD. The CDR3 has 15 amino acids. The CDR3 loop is CATSGGTAGQETQYF. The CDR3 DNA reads TGTGCCACCAGTGGAGGTACAGCCGGGCAAGAGACCCAGTACTTC.

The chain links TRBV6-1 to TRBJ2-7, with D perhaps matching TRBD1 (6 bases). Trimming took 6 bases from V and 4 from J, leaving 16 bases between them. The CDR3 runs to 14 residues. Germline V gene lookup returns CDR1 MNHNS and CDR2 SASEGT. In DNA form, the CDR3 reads TGTGCCAGCAGCTCGAACAGGGTATGGTACGAGCAGTACTTC. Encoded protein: CASSSNRVWYEQYF.

DNA of the CDR3: TGTGCCACCAGTGATCCCCGGGCGGGCAGCACAGATACGCAGTATTTT. Translation gives CATSDPRAGSTDTQYF. V usage is TRBV24-1 and J usage is TRBJ2-3, with a weak D call TRBD2 (5 bases). This CDR3 region has 16 residues. Trimming stripped 3 bases from V and 0 bases from J, with 12 bases between. The germline CDR1 and CDR2 sequences are KGHDR and SFDVKD.

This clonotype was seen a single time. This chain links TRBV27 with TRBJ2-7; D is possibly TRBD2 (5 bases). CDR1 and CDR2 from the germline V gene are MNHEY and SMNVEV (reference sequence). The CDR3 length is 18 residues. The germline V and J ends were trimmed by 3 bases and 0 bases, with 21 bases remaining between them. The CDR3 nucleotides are TGTGCCAGCAGTTTCCGGTGGGTTAGGACTGATGGCTCCTACGAGCAGTACTTC. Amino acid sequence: CASSFRWVRTDGSYEQYF.

The CDR3 DNA is TGTGCCAGCAGTTTATACAGCCCGAACACCGGGGAGCTGTTTTTT. Encoded protein: CASSLYSPNTGELFF. J is TRBJ2-2 and V is TRBV28; D unresolved. Germline V gene data show CDR1 as MDHEN and CDR2 as SYDVKM. The ends were cut back, 1 base at V and 0 bases at J, with 6 bases in the middle. The CDR3 spans 15 residues.

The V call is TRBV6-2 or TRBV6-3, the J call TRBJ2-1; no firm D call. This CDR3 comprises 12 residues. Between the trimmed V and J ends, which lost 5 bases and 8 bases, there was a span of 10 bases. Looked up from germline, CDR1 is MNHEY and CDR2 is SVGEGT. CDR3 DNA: TGTGCCAGCAGTATGAGAGTGGATGAGCAGTTCTTC. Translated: CASSMRVDEQFF.

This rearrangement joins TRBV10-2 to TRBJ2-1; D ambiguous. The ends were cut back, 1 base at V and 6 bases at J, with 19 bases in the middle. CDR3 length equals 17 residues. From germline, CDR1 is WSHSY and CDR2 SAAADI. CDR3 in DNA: TGCGCCAGCAGTGAGTTCCCCGAGAAGACCTCGGCCAATGAGCAGTTCTTC. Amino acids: CASSEFPEKTSANEQFF.

The CDR3: CASSNSAGMKGAYEQYF. In nucleotides, the CDR3 is TGTGCCAGCAGCAATAGTGCGGGAATGAAGGGGGCCTACGAGCAGTACTTC. The V gene is TRBV21-1, the J gene TRBJ2-7; TRBD1 reflects the table's D call only, with no check against the DNA. TRBV21-1 is tagged as a pseudogene. The CDR3 consists of 17 residues.

CDR3 coding DNA: TGTGCCAGCACCGAAGGTGGATTTAGCAATCAGCCCCAGCATTTT. Encoded protein: CASTEGGFSNQPQHF. V is TRBV6-1 and J is TRBJ1-5; D remains ambiguous. The CDR3 loop spans 15 amino acids. V was shortened by 7 bases and J by 0 bases, with 13 bases between the two germline ends. Germline V lookup: CDR1 MNHNS, CDR2 SASEGT.

In DNA, the CDR3 is TGCAGTGCTAGCCGGAACAGGGGAAGAAGGCACACTGAAGCTTTCTTT. It translates to CSASRNRGRRHTEAFF. This chain uses TRBV20-1 with TRBJ1-1, with TRBD1 identical over 7 bases. This CDR3 spans 16 amino acids. The germline V gene has CDR1 DFQATT and CDR2 SNEGSKA (reference sequence). V shed 3 bases, J shed 3 bases, and the junction held 13 bases outside the gene matches.

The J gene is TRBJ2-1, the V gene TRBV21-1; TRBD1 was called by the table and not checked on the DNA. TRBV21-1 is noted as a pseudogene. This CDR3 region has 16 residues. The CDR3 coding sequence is TGTGCCAGCAGCAAGCTATCACAGGGGTCCTACAATGAGCAGTTCTTC. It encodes CASSKLSQGSYNEQFF.

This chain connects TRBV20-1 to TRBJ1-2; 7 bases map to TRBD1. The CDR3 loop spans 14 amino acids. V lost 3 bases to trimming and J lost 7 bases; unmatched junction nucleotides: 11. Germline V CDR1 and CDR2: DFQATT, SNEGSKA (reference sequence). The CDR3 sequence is CSARTSRQGSGYTF. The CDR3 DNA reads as TGCAGTGCTAGGACCTCGAGACAGGGATCTGGCTACACCTTC.

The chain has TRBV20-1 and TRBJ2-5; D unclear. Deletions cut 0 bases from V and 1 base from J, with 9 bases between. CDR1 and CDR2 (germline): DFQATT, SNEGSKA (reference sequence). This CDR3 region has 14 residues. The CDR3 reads CSARDWSVQETQYF. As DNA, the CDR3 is TGCAGTGCTAGAGATTGGAGCGTCCAAGAGACCCAGTACTTC.

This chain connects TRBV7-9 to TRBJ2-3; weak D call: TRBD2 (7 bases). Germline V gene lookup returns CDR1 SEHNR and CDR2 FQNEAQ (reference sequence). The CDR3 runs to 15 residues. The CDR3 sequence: CASGGGGVSTDTQYF. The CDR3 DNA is TGTGCATCCGGAGGGGGGGGAGTTAGCACAGATACGCAGTATTTT.

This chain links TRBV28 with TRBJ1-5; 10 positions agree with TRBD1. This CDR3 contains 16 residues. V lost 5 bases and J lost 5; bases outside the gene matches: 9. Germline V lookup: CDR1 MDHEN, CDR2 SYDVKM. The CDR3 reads CASSAGDRGPDQPQHF. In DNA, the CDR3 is TGTGCCAGCAGTGCCGGGGACAGGGGCCCTGATCAGCCCCAGCATTTT.

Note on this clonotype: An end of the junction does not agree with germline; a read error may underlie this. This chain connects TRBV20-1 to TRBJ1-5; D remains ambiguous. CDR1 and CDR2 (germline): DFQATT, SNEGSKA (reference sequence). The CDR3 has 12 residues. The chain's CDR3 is CSASAAGQPQHF. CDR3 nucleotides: TGCAGTGCCTCCGCGGCTGGCCAGCCCCAACATTTT.

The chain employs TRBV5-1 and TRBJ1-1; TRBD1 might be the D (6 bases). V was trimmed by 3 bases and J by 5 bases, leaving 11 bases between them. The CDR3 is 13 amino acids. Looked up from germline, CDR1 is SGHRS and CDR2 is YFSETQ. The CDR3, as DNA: TGCGCCAGCAGCTCCCCAGGGGTTACTGAAGCTTTCTTT. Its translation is CASSSPGVTEAFF.

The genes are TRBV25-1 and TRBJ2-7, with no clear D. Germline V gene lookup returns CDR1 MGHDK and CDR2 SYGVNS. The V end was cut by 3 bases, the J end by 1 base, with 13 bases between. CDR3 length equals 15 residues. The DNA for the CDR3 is TGTGCCAGCAGTGATTTGGGAAAACTGTCCTACGAGCAGTACTTC. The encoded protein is CASSDLGKLSYEQYF.

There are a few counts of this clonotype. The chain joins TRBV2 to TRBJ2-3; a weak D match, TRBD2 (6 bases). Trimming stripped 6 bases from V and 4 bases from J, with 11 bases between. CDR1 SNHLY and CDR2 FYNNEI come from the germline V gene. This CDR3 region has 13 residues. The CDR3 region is CASRRRDADTQYF. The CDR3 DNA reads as TGTGCCAGCAGGAGGCGGGACGCAGATACGCAGTATTTT. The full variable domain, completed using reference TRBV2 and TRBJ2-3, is EPEVTQTPSHQVTQMGQEVILRCVPISNHLYFYWYRQILGQKVEFLVSFYNNEISEKSEIFDDQFSVERPDGSNFTLKIRSTKLEDSAMYFCASRRRDADTQYFGPGTRLTVL.

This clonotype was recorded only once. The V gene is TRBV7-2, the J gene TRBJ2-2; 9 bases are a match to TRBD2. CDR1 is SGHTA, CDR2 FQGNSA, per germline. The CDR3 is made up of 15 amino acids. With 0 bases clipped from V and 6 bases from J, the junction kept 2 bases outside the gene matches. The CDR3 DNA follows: TGTGCCAGCAGCTTAGCACGCGGGAGGGCCGGGGAGCTGTTTTTT. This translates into CASSLARGRAGELFF.

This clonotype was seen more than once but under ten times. The CDR3 DNA follows: TGTGCCAGTAGTCCCGGGACTAGCGGAAGCACAGATACGCAGTATTTT. Translation gives CASSPGTSGSTDTQYF. This chain links TRBV19 with TRBJ2-3; TRBD2 aligns across 11 bases. Germline CDR1 LNHDA, CDR2 SQIVND (reference sequence). The V segment lost 5 bases and the J segment 0 bases; nucleotides outside the gene matches: 4. This CDR3 spans 16 amino acids.

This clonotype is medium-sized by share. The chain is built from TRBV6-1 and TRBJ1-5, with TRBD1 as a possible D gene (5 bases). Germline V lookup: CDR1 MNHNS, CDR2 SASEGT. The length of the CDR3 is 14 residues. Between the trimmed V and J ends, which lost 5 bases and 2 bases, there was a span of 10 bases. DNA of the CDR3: TGTGCCAGCAGTCAGGGTTGGGGCAATCAGCCCCAGCATTTT. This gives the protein CASSQGWGNQPQHF.

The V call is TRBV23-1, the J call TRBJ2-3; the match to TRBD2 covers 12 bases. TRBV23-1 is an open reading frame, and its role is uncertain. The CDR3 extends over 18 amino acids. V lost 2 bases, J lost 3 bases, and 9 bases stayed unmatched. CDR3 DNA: TGCGCCAGCAGTCAACCCCCCTGGACTAGCGGGAAAACAGATACGCAGTATTTT. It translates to CASSQPPWTSGKTDTQYF.

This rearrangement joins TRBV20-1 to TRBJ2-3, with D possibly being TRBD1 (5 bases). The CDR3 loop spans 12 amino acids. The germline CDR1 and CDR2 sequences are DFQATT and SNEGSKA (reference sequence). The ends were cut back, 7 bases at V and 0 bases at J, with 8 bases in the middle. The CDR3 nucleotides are TGCAGTGGTAGGGGAAGCACAGATACGCAGTATTTT. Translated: CSGRGSTDTQYF.

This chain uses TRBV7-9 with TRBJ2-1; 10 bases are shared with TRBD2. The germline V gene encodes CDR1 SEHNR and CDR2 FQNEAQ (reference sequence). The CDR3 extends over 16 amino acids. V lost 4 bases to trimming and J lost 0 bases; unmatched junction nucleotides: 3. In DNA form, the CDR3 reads TGTGCCAGCAGCTACCGGACTAGCGGCTCCTACAATGAGCAGTTCTTC. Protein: CASSYRTSGSYNEQFF.

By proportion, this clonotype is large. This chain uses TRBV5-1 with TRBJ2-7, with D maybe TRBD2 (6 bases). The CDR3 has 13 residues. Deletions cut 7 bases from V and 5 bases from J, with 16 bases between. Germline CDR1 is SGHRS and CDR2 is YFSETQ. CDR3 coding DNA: TGCGCCAGCGCCGGGACTGCAACAAACGAGCAGTACTTC. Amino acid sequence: CASAGTATNEQYF.